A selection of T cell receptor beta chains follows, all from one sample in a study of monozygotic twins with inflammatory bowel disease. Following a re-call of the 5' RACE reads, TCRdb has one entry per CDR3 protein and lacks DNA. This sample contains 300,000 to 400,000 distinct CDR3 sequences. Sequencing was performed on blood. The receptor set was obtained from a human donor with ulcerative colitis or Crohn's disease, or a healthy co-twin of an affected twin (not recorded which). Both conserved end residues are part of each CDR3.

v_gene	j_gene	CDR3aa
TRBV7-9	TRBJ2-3	CASNDQRYGEDTQYF
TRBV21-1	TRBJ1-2	CASSKKRDKLALVDYGYTF
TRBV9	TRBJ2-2	CASSSRGGKNTGELFF
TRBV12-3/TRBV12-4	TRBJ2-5	CASSLEGKLSWDKSETQYF
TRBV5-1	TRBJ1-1	CASGRALDSTEAFF
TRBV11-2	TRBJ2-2	CASSLIRGRHTGELFF
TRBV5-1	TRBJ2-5	CASSLDPGTKETQYF
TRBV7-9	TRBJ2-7	CASRYEGGNEQYF
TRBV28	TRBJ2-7	CATQQGIYEQYF
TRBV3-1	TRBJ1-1	CASSQDRSGAEAFF
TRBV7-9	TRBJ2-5	CASSLSVPSGGETQYF
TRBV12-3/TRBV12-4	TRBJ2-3	CASSTGTSGPSTDTQYF
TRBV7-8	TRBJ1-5	CASSLGGAKGNQPQHF
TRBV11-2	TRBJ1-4	CASSSSWEKLFF
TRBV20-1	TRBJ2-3	CSAPLGERTDTQYF
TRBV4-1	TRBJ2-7	CASSQVLGRGSGEQYF
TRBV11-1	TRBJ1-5	CASSLSGMSRSIYSNQPQHF
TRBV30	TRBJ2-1	CAWSVLSGLLF
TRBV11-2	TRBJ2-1	CASSSPFGTDPYNEQFF
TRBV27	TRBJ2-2	CASRSQGQGRGELFF
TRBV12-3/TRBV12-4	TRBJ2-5	CASSFMRSSGGKTQYF
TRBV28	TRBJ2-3	CASTSIGGITDTQYF
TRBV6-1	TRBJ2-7	CASSQGLAGVYEQYF
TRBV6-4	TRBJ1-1	CASKDGAGNTEAFF
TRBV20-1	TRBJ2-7	CSARGQGPSFSYEQYF
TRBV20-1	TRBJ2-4	CSARERQAKFKNIQYF
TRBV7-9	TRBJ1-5	CASSPDRGGYQPQHF
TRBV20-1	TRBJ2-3	CSAERRSSTDTQYF
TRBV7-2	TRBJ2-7	CASRSAGSYEQYF
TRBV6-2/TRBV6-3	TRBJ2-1	CASSLAPGSYNEQFF
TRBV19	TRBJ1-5	CASSIVGSNQPQHF
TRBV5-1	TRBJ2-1	CASSYSGRDEQFF
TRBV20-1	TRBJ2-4	CSASLTGRGNIQYF
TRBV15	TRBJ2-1	CATSQMGLMSYNEQFF
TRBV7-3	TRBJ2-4	CASSLGVENTQYF
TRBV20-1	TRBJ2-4	CSFTMGHKNIQYF
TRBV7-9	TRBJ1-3	CASSFSSGAGNTIYF
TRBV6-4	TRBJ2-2	CASSDGGTGELFF
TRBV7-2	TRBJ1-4	CASSFSGRGEKLFF
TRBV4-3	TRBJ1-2	CASSQDSTSSGYTF
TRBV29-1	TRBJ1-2	CSVETFGDRGGGTF
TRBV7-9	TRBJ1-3	CASSLAGTNSGNTIYF
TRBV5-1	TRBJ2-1	CASSFGGGGNEQFF
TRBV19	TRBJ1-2	CASRPGTGVYGYTF
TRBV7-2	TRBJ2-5	CASTTRVQETQYF
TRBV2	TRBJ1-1	CASSDQSVNTEAFF
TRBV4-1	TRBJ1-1	CASSVGQGSYTEAFF
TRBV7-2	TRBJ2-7	CASSLRPSGSYEQYF
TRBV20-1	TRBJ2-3	CSADRRRADTQYF
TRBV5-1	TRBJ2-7	CASSPGSGGLPSEQYF
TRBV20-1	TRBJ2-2	CSADYSGGASTGELFF
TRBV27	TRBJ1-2	CASSSGAGAYGYTF
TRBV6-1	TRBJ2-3	CASRAVGGRALSTDTQYF
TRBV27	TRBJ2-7	CASSLYGPSYEQYF
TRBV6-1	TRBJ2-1	CASTVDRSSYNEQFF
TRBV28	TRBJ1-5	CASSLAHQPQHF
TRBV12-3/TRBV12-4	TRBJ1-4	CASSLGQGRTNEKLFF
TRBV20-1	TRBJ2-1	CSAVTGTSYNEQFF
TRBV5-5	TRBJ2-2	CASSLEGTNFRELFF
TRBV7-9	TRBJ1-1	CASSLGTGVHTEAFF